The 8 T cell receptor beta chains listed next were all sequenced from one sample in a study of T cells in Graves' hyperthyroidism and ophthalmopathy. The source material, RNA transcripts, was used to amplify TCR beta CDR3 regions. The HTBI primer set served for first-round RT-PCR of the TCR CDR3. Via MiXCR, TCRdb re-called the multiplex PCR reads, giving one row per CDR3 protein. The sample consists of 700,000 to 850,000 distinct CDR3 sequences, over 35% of them appearing once. Sequenced: blood. The source is a woman aged 40-49 years with Graves' hyperthyroidism.

The chain couples TRBV25-1 to TRBJ1-2; D may be TRBD1 (5 bases). Germline V gives CDR1 MGHDK, CDR2 SYGVNS. The CDR3 spans 12 residues. V shed 5 bases and J shed 8 bases, with 12 bases lying between them. The CDR3 DNA reads TGTGCCAGCAGTTCGGCAGGGAAAGGCTACACCTTC. This gives the protein CASSSAGKGYTF.

This clonotype was found many times. This chain joins TRBV29-1 and TRBJ1-1; no definite D call. The V end lost 6 bases, the J end lost 2 bases, and 16 bases lay between the germline ends. Germline V lookup: CDR1 SQVTM, CDR2 ANQGSEA. The CDR3 consists of 14 residues. Here the CDR3 reads CSVEALTINTEAFF. In nucleotides, the CDR3 is TGCAGCGTAGAGGCCTTAACGATAAACACTGAAGCTTTCTTT.

This chain joins TRBV20-1 and TRBJ2-2; 13 positions match TRBD2. The germline V gene has CDR1 DFQATT and CDR2 SNEGSKA (reference sequence). V was clipped by 7 bases and J by 5 bases; unmatched bases: 7. The CDR3 covers 15 residues. The DNA for the CDR3 is TGCAGTGTTACTAGCGGGAGGGCGGGGACCGGGGAGCTGTTTTTT. Protein: CSVTSGRAGTGELFF.

This clonotype was found a few times. This chain joins TRBV4-2 and TRBJ1-6; no clear D gene. Per germline, CDR1 LGHNA and CDR2 YNFKEQ. CDR3 size: 14 residues. Trimming pared 0 bases from V and 7 bases from J, leaving 7 bases between. In nucleotides, the CDR3 is TGTGCCAGCAGCCAAGATACGGACAATTCACCCCTCCACTTT. Its protein product is CASSQDTDNSPLHF.

This clonotype was recorded at least ten times. The J gene is TRBJ1-2, the V gene TRBV10-3, with D perhaps TRBD1 (5 bases). The CDR3 has 14 residues. CDR1 and CDR2 (germline): ENHRY, SYGVKD. Trimming stripped 5 bases from V and 4 bases from J, with 14 bases between. Here the CDR3 DNA reads TGTGCCATCAGTACAGGCGGGTCTAGCTATGGCTACACCTTC. Its translation: CAISTGGSSYGYTF.

This clonotype came up many times. The V and J genes are TRBV20-1 and TRBJ1-5, with 8 bases aligning to TRBD1. Trimming cost V 7 bases and J 6 bases; bases outside gene matches: 8. Germline V CDR1 and CDR2: DFQATT, SNEGSKA (reference sequence). CDR3 length: 13 amino acids. CDR3 protein: CSDYQGAGQPQHF. The CDR3 DNA reads as TGCAGTGATTATCAGGGGGCAGGTCAGCCCCAGCATTTT.

V gene TRBV7-9 combines with J gene TRBJ1-1; D not resolved. Deletions cut 4 bases from V and 11 bases from J, with 17 bases between. Germline assignment: CDR1 SEHNR and CDR2 FQNEAQ (reference sequence). This CDR3 contains 13 residues. Written as DNA, the CDR3 is TGTGCCAGCAGCTGGACGGGCGGGGAGCTGGCTTTCTTT. Encoded protein: CASSWTGGELAFF.

V usage is TRBV15 and J usage is TRBJ1-6, with D possibly being TRBD1 (5 bases). This CDR3 spans 14 amino acids. The V end was cut by 3 bases, the J end by 10 bases, with 13 bases between. CDR1 and CDR2 (germline): LNHNV, YYDKDF (reference sequence). CDR3 in amino acids: CATSRQGLQSPLHF. CDR3 DNA sequence: TGTGCCACCAGCAGGCAGGGACTGCAGTCACCCCTCCACTTT. The full variable domain, completed using reference TRBV15 and TRBJ1-6, is DAMVIQNPRYQVTQFGKPVTLSCSQTLNHNVMYWYQQKSSQAPKLLFHYYDKDFNNEADTPDNFQSRRPNTSFCFLDIRSPGLGDTAMYLCATSRQGLQSPLHFGNGTRLTVT.